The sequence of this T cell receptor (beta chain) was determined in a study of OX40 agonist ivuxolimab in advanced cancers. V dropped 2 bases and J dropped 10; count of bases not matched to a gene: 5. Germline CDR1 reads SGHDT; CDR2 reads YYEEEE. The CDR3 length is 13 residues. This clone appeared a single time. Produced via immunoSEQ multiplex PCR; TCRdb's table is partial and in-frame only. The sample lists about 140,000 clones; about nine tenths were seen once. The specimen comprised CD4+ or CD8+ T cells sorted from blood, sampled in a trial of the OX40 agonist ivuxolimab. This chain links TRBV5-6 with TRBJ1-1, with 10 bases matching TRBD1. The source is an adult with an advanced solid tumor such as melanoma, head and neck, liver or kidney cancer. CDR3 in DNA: TGTGCCAGCAGCTTTGGGACAGGGGAGGGAGCTTTCTTT. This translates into CASSFGTGEGAFF.